This T cell receptor (beta chain) appears in the sequencing data of a study of OX40 agonist ivuxolimab in advanced cancers. Across the whole study: Each patient was given ivuxolimab into a vein every 2 weeks, at 0.01 to 10 mg/kg.

CDR1 and CDR2 from the germline V gene are MGHRA and YSYEKL. V was pared by 4 bases and J by 0 bases, with 13 bases between. The CDR3 contains 16 residues. TCRdb's copy holds only in-frame clones and misses some; the assay was immunoSEQ multiplex PCR. The sample carries some 40,000 clones, around 89% recorded once. The chain couples TRBV4-1 to TRBJ2-1, with D possibly matching TRBD1 (5 bases). Sequencing was performed on CD4+ or CD8+ T cells sorted from blood, taken in a trial of the OX40 agonist ivuxolimab. This clonotype was obtained from an adult with an advanced solid tumor such as melanoma, head and neck, liver or kidney cancer. Here the CDR3 reads CASSLRGDSSYNEQFF. The DNA for the CDR3 is TGCGCCAGCAGCCTAAGGGGTGATTCCTCCTACAATGAGCAGTTCTTC.